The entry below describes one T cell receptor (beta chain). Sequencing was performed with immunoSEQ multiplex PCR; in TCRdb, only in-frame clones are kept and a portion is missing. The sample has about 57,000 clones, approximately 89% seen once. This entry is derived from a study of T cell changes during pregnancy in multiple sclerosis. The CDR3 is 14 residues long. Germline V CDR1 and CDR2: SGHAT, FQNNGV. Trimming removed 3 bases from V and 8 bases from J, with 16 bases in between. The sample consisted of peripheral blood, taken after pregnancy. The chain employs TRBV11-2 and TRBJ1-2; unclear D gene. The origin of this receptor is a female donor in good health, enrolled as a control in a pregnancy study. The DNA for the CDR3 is TGTGCCAGCAGCTTCGACCCTAGGCGTAAGGGCTACACCTTC. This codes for CASSFDPRRKGYTF.